This entry lists 5 T cell receptor beta chains sequenced from one sample in a study of Ad26.COV2.S vaccination and SARS-CoV-2 variants. Data came from immunoSEQ multiplex PCR; TCRdb stores just in-frame clones and leaves some out. The data contain 200,000 to 300,000 clones, approximately 88% of them seen just once; the ten biggest clones take up just under 3%. Treatment specified: some 20 received Ad26.COV2.S at low or high dose, single or two shots; roughly five received placebo; per-sample allocation not given. After the first vaccine or placebo injection, samples were drawn on day 63. The specimen comprised peripheral blood, sampled in a trial of Ad26.COV2.S vaccine versus placebo. The source of these receptors is a person between 18 and 65 years old who received the Ad26.COV2.S COVID-19 vaccine or a placebo.

The CDR3 DNA reads TGTGCCAGCAGCGTAAGTCTACTAGCGGGCTCCTACGAGCAGTACTTC. This sequence encodes CASSVSLLAGSYEQYF. V and J are TRBV9 and TRBJ2-7; 9 bases line up with TRBD2. V gave up 1 base and J gave up 0 bases; unmatched junction bases: 5. Germline V gives CDR1 SGDLS, CDR2 YYNGEE. This CDR3 has 16 residues.

The chain recombines TRBV4-1 with TRBJ2-2; D uncertain. V lost 4 bases to trimming and J lost 6 bases, with 9 bases between them. This CDR3 region has 13 residues. CDR1 and CDR2 from the germline V gene are MGHRA and YSYEKL. The CDR3 DNA is TGCGCCAGCAGCCGGGCGTCCCCCGGGGAGCTGTTTTTT. Translating gives CASSRASPGELFF.

CDR3 protein: CASSLTPRVHEQYF. The CDR3 DNA sequence: TGTGCCAGCAGCTTGACCCCCAGGGTCCACGAGCAGTACTTC. V gene TRBV11-2 combines with J gene TRBJ2-7, with D perhaps matching TRBD1 (5 bases). Per the germline V gene, CDR1 is SGHAT and CDR2 is FQNNGV. With 3 bases removed from V and 5 bases from J, the gap between germline ends came to 14 bases. The CDR3 covers 14 residues. The whole variable domain, filled in from reference TRBV11-2 and TRBJ2-7, reads EAGVAQSPRYKIIEKRQSVAFWCNPISGHATLYWYQQILGQGPKLLIQFQNNGVVDDSQLPKDRFSAERLKGVDSTLKIQPAKLEDSAVYLCASSLTPRVHEQYFGPGTRLTVT.

This chain joins TRBV7-9 and TRBJ2-3; D ambiguous. Trimming removed 1 base at V and 1 base at J, with 12 bases between. Germline V gene lookup returns CDR1 SEHNR and CDR2 FQNEAQ (reference sequence). The CDR3 is 16 amino acids. The CDR3 sequence: CASSLGMIEGTDTQYF. CDR3 coding DNA: TGTGCCAGCAGCTTAGGGATGATCGAGGGCACAGATACGCAGTATTTT.

The genes are TRBV30 and TRBJ2-7, with 12 nucleotides matching TRBD1. CDR1 and CDR2 (germline): GTSNPN, SVGIG (reference sequence). The V and J ends lost 5 bases and 2 bases, in that order; junction bases with no gene match: 4. The length of the CDR3 is 14 residues. CDR3 coding DNA: TGTGCCTGGTCCCGGGACAGGGGGCCCTACGAGCAGTACTTC. As protein: CAWSRDRGPYEQYF.